This TCR beta chain originates from a study of CD8+CD57+ T cells in acquired aplastic anemia. Across the study: The study obtained about 11 million reads on average for CD4+ cells from healthy donors. Study results and caveats: Researchers reported that CD8+ Simpson's diversity was not significantly different in patients versus controls.

Profiles of TCR beta VDJ and CDR3 were generated from a genomic DNA template. One entry per CDR3 protein results from TCRdb running MiXCR on the reads. The sample holds some 220,000 distinct CDR3 sequences, 34% seen once. Germline lookup yields CDR1 WNHNN and CDR2 SYGVQD (reference sequence). Trimming at V came to 2 bases and at J to 2 bases, leaving 11 bases not matched to a gene. The CDR3 has 17 residues. About this clonotype: As yet, its antigen is unknown.

The sequence was collected from a human donor in good health, serving as a control. The sample was sorted CD4+, CD8+, or CD8+CD57+ T cells (not recorded which) from PBMCs. The gene calls are TRBV10-1 and TRBJ2-7; 8 bases are shared with TRBD2. The CDR3 sequence: CASSENLVAGGTYEQYF. CDR3 DNA: TGCGCCAGCAGTGAGAATCTTGTGGCGGGAGGTACCTACGAGCAGTACTTC.